A selection of T cell receptor beta chains follows, all from one sample in a study of cytomegalovirus exposure and HLA in healthy donors. Profiled with immunoSEQ multiplex PCR; TCRdb holds only in-frame clones, not every one. The profile covers roughly 200,000 clones, with roughly 85% appearing a single time and 4.4% taken by the ten largest. Sequences were obtained from PBMCs. These receptor sequences come from a woman aged 30 to 39 in good health and CMV-seropositive. Each CDR3 is given with its conserved first and last residue. The D gene is left open where the match is weak. Part of the rows lack a size; the others show once, few, many or a class for expanded clones.

14 . TRBJ2-7 TRBV4-1 TRBD2 CASSQTTGGNEQYF TGCGCCAGCAGCCAAACCACGGGGGGAAACGAGCAGTACTTC
14 . TRBJ1-2 TRBV6-1 . CASSELWAGYGYTF TGTGCCAGCAGTGAACTTTGGGCTGGCTATGGCTACACCTTC
15 once TRBJ2-2 TRBV11-3 TRBD1 CASSKGTGEAGELFF TGTGCCAGCAGCAAAGGGACAGGGGAGGCCGGGGAGCTGTTTTTT
13 . TRBJ1-6 TRBV6-6 . CASRYPRASPLHF TGTGCCAGCAGATACCCCAGGGCTTCACCCCTCCACTTT
12 . TRBJ1-1 TRBV29-1 . CSASRGNTEAFF TGCAGCGCCTCCCGGGGGAACACTGAAGCTTTCTTT
12 once TRBJ2-5 TRBV30 . CAWSPKKETQYF TGTGCCTGGTCCCCTAAGAAAGAGACCCAGTACTTC
14 . TRBJ2-3 TRBV30 TRBD2 CAWSAAGGTDTQYF TGTGCCTGGAGTGCAGCGGGGGGCACAGATACGCAGTATTTT
14 . TRBJ2-7 TRBV11-2 TRBD1 CASSVQGFSYEQYF TGTGCCAGCAGCGTACAGGGGTTCTCCTACGAGCAGTACTTC
11 . TRBJ1-2 TRBV29-1 . CSVGEIAGYTF TGCAGCGTTGGCGAAATCGCCGGCTACACCTTC
18 . TRBJ2-2 TRBV7-9 TRBD2 CASSLNPLAGVYTGELFF TGTGCCAGCAGCTTAAACCCCCTAGCGGGAGTGTACACCGGGGAGCTGTTTTTT
16 . TRBJ1-3 TRBV5-1 TRBD1 CASSLTGGDSGNTIYF TGCGCCAGCAGCTTGACAGGGGGCGATTCTGGAAACACCATATATTTT
13 few TRBJ2-7 TRBV10-3 TRBD1 CAISSGTAYEQYF TGTGCCATCTCCTCTGGGACAGCCTACGAGCAGTACTTC
14 . TRBJ2-7 TRBV7-9 . CASSFGDYSYEQYF TGTGCCAGCAGCTTTGGAGACTACTCCTACGAGCAGTACTTC
15 . TRBJ2-1 TRBV29-1 TRBD2 CSVRISGGSYNEQFF TGCAGCGTACGAATTAGCGGGGGCTCCTACAATGAGCAGTTCTTC
14 . TRBJ2-2 TRBV10-3 . CASSTRGQTGELFF TGTGCCAGCAGTACCCGAGGGCAAACCGGGGAGCTGTTTTTT
14 . TRBJ2-7 TRBV27 TRBD1 CASSLQGAFYEQYF TGTGCCAGCAGTTTACAGGGGGCTTTCTACGAGCAGTACTTC
12 . TRBJ1-2 TRBV29-1 . CSGTTGDQGYTF TGCAGCGGGACGACGGGAGACCAAGGCTACACCTTC
14 . TRBJ2-1 TRBV18 TRBD2 CASSPSGVGNEQFF TGTGCCAGCTCACCCAGCGGGGTGGGCAATGAGCAGTTCTTC
13 once TRBJ1-1 TRBV6-5 TRBD1 CASRTGGDTEAFF TGTGCCAGTCGAACAGGGGGAGACACTGAAGCTTTCTTT
14 . TRBJ2-7 TRBV11-3 . CASSAMGLSYEQYF TGTGCCAGCAGCGCGATGGGGCTTTCCTACGAGCAGTACTTC
18 . TRBJ1-2 TRBV27 . CASSLSGAGSYFSYGYTF TGTGCCAGCAGTTTGTCAGGGGCTGGGTCCTACTTTTCCTATGGCTACACCTTC
17 . TRBJ2-6 TRBV7-9 TRBD1 CASSLGQGHSGANVLTF TGTGCCAGCAGCTTAGGACAGGGACACTCTGGGGCCAACGTCCTGACTTTC
13 . TRBJ2-5 TRBV11-2 . CASSLGALETQYF TGTGCCAGCAGCTTAGGGGCGCTGGAGACCCAGTACTTC
15 . TRBJ2-4 TRBV5-4 . CASSLTPRGGNIQYF TGTGCCAGCAGCTTGACGCCAAGAGGGGGAAACATTCAGTACTTC
14 . TRBJ1-2 TRBV2 . CASSEGGRVSGYTF TGTGCCAGCAGTGAAGGGGGCCGTGTTTCGGGCTACACCTTC
16 . TRBJ1-5 TRBV7-8 . CASSLTQGISNQPQHF TGTGCCAGCAGCTTAACCCAGGGTATAAGCAATCAGCCCCAGCATTTT
13 . TRBJ2-1 TRBV6-6 . CASSSPSLVQGFF TGTGCCAGCAGTTCACCCTCTTTAGTTCAGGGGTTCTTC
15 . TRBJ2-1 TRBV9 . CASSVDQVSYNEQFF TGTGCCAGCAGCGTAGATCAGGTATCCTACAATGAGCAGTTCTTC
13 once TRBJ1-2 TRBV6-5 . CASRGQGRDGYTF TGTGCCAGCAGAGGTCAGGGGAGGGATGGCTACACCTTC
15 . TRBJ1-2 TRBV4-3 TRBD1 CASSQSDRGLYGYTF TGCGCCAGCAGCCAATCCGACAGGGGACTCTATGGCTACACCTTC
14 once TRBJ2-2 TRBV27 . CASSLRGNTGELFF TGTGCCAGCAGTTTAAGGGGTAACACCGGGGAGCTGTTTTTT
14 . TRBJ2-4 TRBV6-6 TRBD1 CASRKQGASDIQYF TGTGCCAGCAGAAAACAGGGGGCATCGGACATTCAGTACTTC
15 . TRBJ1-3 TRBV2 . CASSEDGFSGNTIYF TGTGCCAGCAGTGAAGATGGCTTCTCTGGAAACACCATATATTTT
16 . TRBJ1-1 TRBV11-2 . CASSHQEQGRDTEAFF TGTGCCAGCAGCCATCAGGAACAGGGCAGGGACACTGAAGCTTTCTTT
16 once TRBJ2-5 TRBV5-8 . CASSLSRQGLVETQYF TGTGCCAGCAGCTTGTCAAGGCAGGGGTTGGTCGAGACCCAGTACTTC
15 . TRBJ1-1 TRBV4-3 . CASSQDKGVITEAFF TGCGCCAGCAGCCAAGATAAGGGGGTAATCACTGAAGCTTTCTTT
14 . TRBJ2-7 TRBV27 . CASSLFGGNYEQYF TGTGCCAGCAGTTTATTTGGAGGGAACTACGAGCAGTACTTC
12 . TRBJ2-5 TRBV13 . CASSLIGGTQYF TGTGCCAGCAGCCTAATAGGAGGGACCCAGTACTTC
15 . TRBJ1-1 TRBV5-4 TRBD1 CASSSLTGGDTEAFF TGTGCCAGCAGCTCGCTAACAGGGGGAGACACTGAAGCTTTCTTT
13 . TRBJ2-1 TRBV5-1 . CASSLGGLLEQFF TGCGCCAGCAGCTTGGGGGGACTGCTAGAGCAGTTCTTC
13 . TRBJ2-7 TRBV29-1 . CSVLPRGTYEQYF TGCAGCGTTCTCCCTCGGGGGACCTACGAGCAGTACTTC
14 . TRBJ2-3 TRBV11-2 . CASSLASMPDTQYF TGTGCCAGCAGCTTAGCTAGTATGCCAGATACGCAGTATTTT
14 few TRBJ1-1 TRBV4-3 . CASSQDHGGGRTFF TGCGCCAGCAGCCAAGATCACGGGGGTGGCAGAACTTTCTTT
14 . TRBJ1-2 TRBV5-1 . CASSFPGGNYGYTF TGCGCCAGCAGCTTTCCTGGGGGGAACTATGGCTACACCTTC
15 . TRBJ2-1 TRBV2 TRBD2 CASSYSGRAAREQFF TGTGCCAGCAGTTATAGCGGGAGGGCCGCCAGGGAGCAGTTCTTC
13 . TRBJ1-5 TRBV10-3 . CAISRDSNQPQHF TGTGCCATCAGCAGGGATAGCAATCAGCCCCAGCATTTT
15 . TRBJ2-2 TRBV7-2 . CASSSGTYYTGELFF TGTGCCAGCAGCTCCGGGACTTACTACACCGGGGAGCTGTTTTTT
12 . TRBJ2-7 TRBV2 . CASSDRVYEQYF TGTGCCAGCAGTGATCGGGTCTACGAGCAGTACTTC
16 . TRBJ2-7 TRBV7-9 TRBD1 CASSANRGPTSYEQYF TGTGCCAGCAGCGCGAACAGGGGCCCTACCAGTTACGAGCAGTACTTC
17 . TRBJ2-5 TRBV5-6 TRBD2 CASSLGLAGGIRETQYF TGTGCCAGCAGCTTGGGACTAGCGGGAGGAATTCGGGAGACCCAGTACTTC
14 . TRBJ2-4 TRBV7-2 . CASSLVAPLEIQYF TGTGCCAGCAGCTTAGTAGCCCCTCTGGAAATTCAGTACTTC